The clone carrying this T cell receptor beta chain has a handful of counts. This CDR3 has 17 amino acids. Trimming at V came to 2 bases and at J to 0 bases, leaving 7 bases not matched to a gene. Germline V CDR1 and CDR2: SGHTA, FQGTGA. Methods used by the authors: Reference gene primer amplification gave nucleated cell count estimates. Sequenced by immunoSEQ multiplex PCR; TCRdb stores in-frame clones only, minus some. That table gives V, J and clone size, and the DNA gave D and trimming. The data show some 190,000 clones, 84% seen once. This sample stems from a study of blood T cell repertoires in COVID-19. Exposed participants came across a COVID-19 case within 2 weeks before study entry.

This clonotype was sampled from a woman aged 30 to 39 who had been exposed to COVID-19. The chain links TRBV7-3 to TRBJ1-1; 9 positions match TRBD1. The sample comprised PBMCs or T cells enriched from blood (not recorded which). CDR3: CASSLGTGKVVNTEAFF. CDR3 bases: TGTGCCAGCAGCTTAGGGACAGGGAAAGTGGTGAACACTGAAGCTTTCTTT. Together with reference TRBV7-3 and TRBJ1-1, the CDR3 gives the full variable domain: GAGVSQTPSNKVTEKGKYVELRCDPISGHTALYWYRQSLGQGPEFLIYFQGTGAADDSGLPNDRFFAVRPEGSVSTLKIQRTERGDSAVYLCASSLGTGKVVNTEAFFGQGTRLTVV.